Each of the 18 T cell receptor beta chains below was sequenced from the same sample in a study of T-cell memory formation after mild COVID-19. TCRdb re-derived calls from the 5' RACE reads in MiXCR, one entry per CDR3 protein. The data contain 100,000 to 150,000 distinct CDR3 sequences, more than 15% of them singletons. The sample consisted of PBMCs or a T cell subset sorted from them (not recorded which). The source of these receptors is an adult woman who had mild COVID-19 (a few samples of this study predate the infection). Cell type and time point are not known.

CDR3 residues: CATSRLDRNEQYF. CDR3 DNA sequence: TGTGCCACCAGCAGACTCGACAGGAACGAGCAGTACTTC. The chain employs TRBV15 and TRBJ2-7; TRBD1 might be the D (6 bases). CDR3 length: 13 residues. V gave up 2 bases and J gave up 5 bases, with 10 bases separating them. Per the germline V gene, CDR1 is LNHNV and CDR2 is YYDKDF (reference sequence).

This clonotype has more than one count but fewer than ten. The chain joins TRBV5-1 to TRBJ2-4, with TRBD2 matching over 7 bases. The ends lost 4 bases at V and 8 bases at J; junction bases unmatched: 18. Per germline, CDR1 SGHRS and CDR2 YFSETQ. The CDR3 is made up of 17 amino acids. CDR3 region: CASSQGPLGGRRDIQYF. CDR3 DNA: TGCGCCAGCAGCCAGGGCCCTCTAGGCGGGAGAAGGGACATTCAGTACTTC.

The V call is TRBV7-2, the J call TRBJ2-6, with D perhaps TRBD1 or TRBD2 (5 bases each). CDR3 length equals 17 residues. Germline CDR1 SGHTA, CDR2 FQGNSA. V dropped 5 bases and J dropped 0 bases, with 14 bases sitting between them. The CDR3 region has the DNA TGTGCCAGCAGCCCATCGGGGCACTTCTCTGGGGCCAACGTCCTGACTTTC. Translated: CASSPSGHFSGANVLTF.

A few counts support this clonotype. This chain uses TRBV4-1 with TRBJ2-7; D is possibly TRBD1 (6 bases). Trimming left V 0 bases short and J 5 bases short, with 11 bases between. Germline V gene lookup returns CDR1 MGHRA and CDR2 YSYEKL. CDR3 length equals 14 residues. In nucleotides, the CDR3 is TGCGCCAGCAGCCAAGATAGGGGACACGACGAGCAGTACTTC. Translation gives CASSQDRGHDEQYF.

This clonotype turned up a few times. The V call is TRBV6-6, the J call TRBJ1-1; the D gene is possibly TRBD1 (5 bases). The CDR3 totals 14 residues. CDR1 and CDR2 from the germline V gene are MNHNY and SVGAGI (reference sequence). Trimming took off 6 bases at V and 4 bases at J, with 15 bases between the two ends. The CDR3 sequence is CASRRGDFGTEAFF. The CDR3, as DNA: TGTGCCAGCAGGAGAGGGGACTTCGGCACTGAAGCTTTCTTT.

This chain links TRBV2 with TRBJ1-4; no clear D gene. V was pared by 5 bases and J by 7 bases, with 5 bases between. The CDR3 runs to 11 residues. The V gene's germline CDR1 is SNHLY and CDR2 FYNNEI. The CDR3 coding sequence is TGTGCCAGCAGTCCTCGTGAAAAACTGTTTTTT. It encodes CASSPREKLFF. Full variable domain (remainder filled in from reference TRBV2 and TRBJ1-4): EPEVTQTPSHQVTQMGQEVILRCVPISNHLYFYWYRQILGQKVEFLVSFYNNEISEKSEIFDDQFSVERPDGSNFTLKIRSTKLEDSAMYFCASSPREKLFFGSGTQLSVL.

The sample holds a few counts of this clonotype. This chain uses TRBV10-3 with TRBJ1-2, with D possibly TRBD1 on 5 matching bases. The CDR3 runs to 14 residues. The V gene lost 5 bases and the J gene lost 1 base, with 11 bases spanning the gap. CDR1 is ENHRY and CDR2 is SYGVKD in the germline V gene. The CDR3 sequence: CAISLTDLNYGYTF. CDR3 nucleotides: TGTGCCATCAGTCTGACAGATCTTAACTATGGCTACACCTTC.

The chain combines TRBV5-6 with TRBJ2-1; 9 bases line up with TRBD2. V lost 6 bases and J lost 6; bases outside the gene matches: 16. From germline, CDR1 is SGHDT and CDR2 YYEEEE. The CDR3 totals 17 residues. CDR3 coding DNA: TGTGCCAGCACCGGGAGTACTAGCGGGTGGGGCCGCAATGAGCAGTTCTTC. Translation: CASTGSTSGWGRNEQFF.

The V gene is TRBV12-3 or TRBV12-4, the J gene TRBJ2-3; D gene ambiguous. V dropped 7 bases and J dropped 6 bases, with 20 bases sitting between them. The CDR3 contains 15 residues. DNA of the CDR3: TGTGCCAGCAATCCCTGGCCCTCAGTTGGTGATACGCAGTATTTT. This encodes CASNPWPSVGDTQYF.

This clonotype was found a few times. Its ends do not fully match the called genes, so a read error is possible. The rearrangement joins TRBV12-3 or TRBV12-4 to TRBJ2-1; 8 nucleotides align to TRBD2. CDR3 length: 15 residues. The CDR3, as DNA: TGTGCCAGCAGATTAGCGGGAAATTCCTACAATGAGCAGTTCTTC. It codes for CASRLAGNSYNEQFF.

Details on this clonotype: A much larger clone sits a single nucleotide away, making a read error possible. Here the CDR3 reads CASSQKTVSYEQYF. The CDR3 DNA reads TGTGCCAGCAGCCAAAAGACAGTGTCCTACGAGCAGTACTTC. The chain combines TRBV4-2 with TRBJ2-7; maybe TRBD1 (5 bases). Trimming took off 2 bases at V and 1 base at J, with 9 bases between the two ends. Germline V gives CDR1 LGHNA, CDR2 YNFKEQ. CDR3 size: 14 residues.

The rearrangement joins TRBV6-5 to TRBJ2-1, with D uncertain. Trimming left V 7 bases short and J 5 bases short, with 6 bases between. The CDR3 contains 11 residues. The germline gives CDR1 MNHEY, CDR2 SVGAGI. CDR3 DNA sequence: TGTGCCAGCAAACTAAACAATGAGCAGTTCTTC. It encodes CASKLNNEQFF.

This rearrangement joins TRBV12-3 or TRBV12-4 to TRBJ1-2, with D unclear. This CDR3 is built from 15 residues. With 6 bases removed from V and 4 bases from J, the gap between germline ends came to 18 bases. The CDR3 sequence: CASSPALGAGYGYTF. CDR3 coding DNA: TGTGCCAGCAGCCCGGCCTTGGGCGCAGGCTATGGCTACACCTTC.

The rearrangement joins TRBV11-2 to TRBJ1-2; the match to TRBD1 covers 9 bases. V was pared by 7 bases and J by 6 bases, with 9 bases of the junction left unmatched. The germline gives CDR1 SGHAT, CDR2 FQNNGV. This CDR3 region has 14 residues. CDR3 nucleotide sequence: TGTGCCAGCACAACCCTCAGGACAGGGGATGGCTACACCTTC. This sequence encodes CASTTLRTGDGYTF.

The rearrangement uses TRBV10-3 and TRBJ1-1; no clear D. Trimming stripped 2 bases from V and 3 bases from J, with 7 bases between. The CDR3 covers 13 residues. Germline CDR1 is ENHRY and CDR2 is SYGVKD. The CDR3 bases are TGTGCCATCAGTGAGGGTCGGGACACTGAAGCTTTCTTT. Translation: CAISEGRDTEAFF.

In this sample, this clonotype turned up a few times. This sequence joins TRBV7-3 and TRBJ2-3, with TRBD2 matching 8 bases. The V gene end was trimmed by 5 bases and the J gene end by 0 bases; junction bases not matched to a gene: 7. The CDR3 is made up of 16 amino acids. In germline, CDR1 is SGHTA, CDR2 FQGTGA. This chain's CDR3 is CASSPIAGSSTDTQYF. Written as DNA, the CDR3 is TGTGCCAGCAGCCCGATAGCGGGATCCAGCACAGATACGCAGTATTTT.

This clonotype was seen many times. J is TRBJ2-7 and V is TRBV18; D ambiguous. Germline CDR1 is KGHSH and CDR2 is LQKENI. The V end was cut by 4 bases, the J end by 5 bases, with 12 bases between. This CDR3 contains 13 residues. CDR3 nucleotide sequence: TGTGCCAGCTCACGGGGAAGATGGGACGAGCAGTACTTC. Translating gives CASSRGRWDEQYF.

This chain links TRBV15 with TRBJ2-1; 8 positions match TRBD1. Trimming at V came to 5 bases and at J to 9 bases, leaving 12 bases not matched to a gene. CDR1 is LNHNV, CDR2 YYDKDF, per germline (reference sequence). This CDR3 spans 15 amino acids. The CDR3 loop reads CATSVRTGYRTEQFF. CDR3 sequence (DNA): TGTGCCACCAGCGTTCGGACAGGGTATAGGACTGAGCAGTTCTTC.